This T cell receptor (beta chain) was recorded in a study of cytomegalovirus exposure and HLA in healthy donors. This clone was recorded only once. Nobody recorded the CMV serostatus of this donor. A multiplex PCR was run with 60 Vbeta primers and 13 Jbeta primers. Data came from immunoSEQ multiplex PCR; TCRdb stores just in-frame clones and leaves some out. In the table there are some 130,000 clones, more than 70% of which are singletons. CDR1 and CDR2 (germline): KGHSY, FQNENV. CDR3 length equals 15 residues. The J segment lost 6 bases and the V segment lost 2 bases, leaving 4 bases of the junction unmatched.

The specimen was PBMCs. The chain joins TRBV16 to TRBJ1-5; TRBD1 agrees at 10 bases. The origin of this receptor is a human donor in good health. The CDR3 spells CASSQRGQGSQPQHF. Written as DNA, the CDR3 is TGTGCCAGCAGCCAACGGGGACAGGGGTCTCAGCCCCAGCATTTT.